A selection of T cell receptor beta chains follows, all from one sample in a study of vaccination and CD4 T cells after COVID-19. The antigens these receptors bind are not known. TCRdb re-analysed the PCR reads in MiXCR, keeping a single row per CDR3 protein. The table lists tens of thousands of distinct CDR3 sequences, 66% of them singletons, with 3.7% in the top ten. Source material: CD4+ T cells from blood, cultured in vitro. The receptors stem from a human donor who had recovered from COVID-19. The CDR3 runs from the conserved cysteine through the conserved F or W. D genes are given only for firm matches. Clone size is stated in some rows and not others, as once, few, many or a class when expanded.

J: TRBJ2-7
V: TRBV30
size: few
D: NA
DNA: TGTGCCTGGAGTTTGGGACGGGGGGCCTTAAGGAAGTACTTC
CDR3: CAWSLGRGALRKYF

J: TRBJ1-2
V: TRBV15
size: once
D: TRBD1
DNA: TGTGCCACCAGCAGAGTTATGGGGACAGGGGGTGGTGGCTACACCTTC
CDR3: CATSRVMGTGGGGYTF

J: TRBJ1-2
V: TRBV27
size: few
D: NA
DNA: TGTGCCAGCAGTTCAGTATTCCTCAGGGAAGGGTATGGCTACACCTTC
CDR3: CASSSVFLREGYGYTF

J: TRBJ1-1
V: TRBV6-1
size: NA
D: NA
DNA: TGTGCCAGCAGCCAAACATTCACTGAAGCTTTCTTT
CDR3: CASSQTFTEAFF

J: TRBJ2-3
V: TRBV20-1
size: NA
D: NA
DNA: TGCAGTGCAAGAGGGGCCGGCACAGATACGCAGTATTTT
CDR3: CSARGAGTDTQYF

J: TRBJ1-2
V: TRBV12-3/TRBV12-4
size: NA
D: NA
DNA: TGTGCCAGCAGACCAGGGAATAACTATGGCTACACCTTC
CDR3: CASRPGNNYGYTF

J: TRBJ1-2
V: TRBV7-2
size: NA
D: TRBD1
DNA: TGTGCCAGCAGCTTAGTGAGGGACAGGTCCGGCTACACCTTC
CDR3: CASSLVRDRSGYTF

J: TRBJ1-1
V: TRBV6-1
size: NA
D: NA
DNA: TGTGCCAGCAGTGAAAATCTCTCCTTGGGCACTGAAGCTTTCTTT
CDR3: CASSENLSLGTEAFF

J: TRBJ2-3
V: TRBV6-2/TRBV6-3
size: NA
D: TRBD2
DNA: TGTGCCAGCAGGCCGGGACTAGCGGCTTTCACAGATACGCAGTATTTT
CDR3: CASRPGLAAFTDTQYF

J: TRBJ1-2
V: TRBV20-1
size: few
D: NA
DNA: TGCAGTGCTAGGGAGGCGGACAGAGCCCTAAACTATGGCTACACCTTC
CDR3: CSAREADRALNYGYTF

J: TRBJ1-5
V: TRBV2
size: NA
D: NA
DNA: TGTGCCAGCACAGGGGTGGTCAATCAGCCCCAGCATTTT
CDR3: CASTGVVNQPQHF

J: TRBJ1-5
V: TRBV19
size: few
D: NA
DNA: TGTGCCAGTACCCAGGGGTATAGCAATCAGCCCCAGCATTTT
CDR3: CASTQGYSNQPQHF